A selection of T cell receptor beta chains follows, all from one sample in a study of tumor-infiltrating lymphocytes in oesophageal squamous cell carcinoma. MiXCR, applied by TCRdb to the PCR reads, yields one record per CDR3 protein. The data contain about 15,000 distinct CDR3 sequences, 45% to 50% of them singletons. The sequenced sample was blood. The receptors here all came from a male donor with esophageal squamous cell carcinoma. Each CDR3 is given with its conserved first and last residue. The D gene is left open where the match is weak.

v_gene	j_gene	d_gene	CDR3aa
TRBV7-9	TRBJ2-7	NA	CASAGARTEKPGSEQYF
TRBV12-5	TRBJ2-7	NA	CASGFSGSSYEQYF
TRBV11-3	TRBJ2-7	TRBD2	CASSPLRAGGTYEQYF
TRBV7-6	TRBJ2-7	TRBD1	CASSFIASQGARNEQYF
TRBV11-2	TRBJ2-3	NA	CASSRQRTPSTDTQYF
TRBV7-9	TRBJ2-1	TRBD1	CASRSRDRGGEQFF
TRBV2	TRBJ2-1	NA	CASSEQGGNNEQFF
TRBV6-1	TRBJ2-7	NA	CASSEGLASVYEQYF
TRBV7-3	NA	TRBD2	CASSPSSGAQGEQFF
TRBV6-1	NA	TRBD1	CASRPPGQQETQYF
TRBV12-3/TRBV12-4	NA	NA	CASSLSLGSYEQYF
TRBV28	TRBJ2-1	NA	CASNRGGEANEQFF
TRBV7-2	TRBJ2-4	NA	CASSLAGASDIQYF
TRBV28	TRBJ1-4	NA	CASSFFSGADEKLFF
TRBV20-1	NA	TRBD2	CSAGGGNSAGAYSHEQYF
TRBV7-2	TRBJ2-3	NA	CASSSFTDTQYF
TRBV7-2	NA	NA	CASSPVYEQYF
TRBV7-9	TRBJ1-4	TRBD1	CASLIGQGPFEKLFF
TRBV11-3	TRBJ2-5	TRBD2	CASSLGLPFGEGETQYF
TRBV7-6	TRBJ2-3	NA	CASSFPSSTDTQYF
TRBV6-8	TRBJ2-3	TRBD2	CASKGGLAGDTQYF
TRBV11-2	NA	TRBD2	CASSPLAGGPSEQYF
TRBV7-6	TRBJ2-7	NA	CASSSAPGGANEQYF
TRBV6-1	TRBJ2-5	TRBD2	CASRERTSRETQYF
TRBV7-8	NA	NA	CASSATAGGRYNEQFF
TRBV11-2	TRBJ2-5	TRBD1	CASSSGQLQETQYF
TRBV28	TRBJ1-2	NA	CASSLWQGINYGYTF
TRBV6-1	NA	TRBD1	CASSVTGSGIYGYTF